This entry is about one T cell receptor beta chain. These data originate in a study of blood T cell repertoires in COVID-19. On the study more broadly: T cells, B-cell-depleted T cells, or PBMCs provided the cDNA or gDNA that served as material.

This table comes from immunoSEQ multiplex PCR, and its TCRdb copy is limited to in-frame clones, with some not included. The sample includes under 55,000 clones, around 90% of them seen just once. The sequence came from a human donor in a cohort sampled during active COVID-19. Sample: peripheral blood.

The CDR3 DNA is TGTGCCAGCAGCCTCAACGACAACGACAGGGTAAACTATGGCTACACCTTC. Amino acid sequence: CASSLNDNDRVNYGYTF. The chain couples TRBV3-1 (or the pseudogene TRBV3-2) to TRBJ1-2, with TRBD1 identical over 7 bases. Germline lookup yields CDR1 LGHDT and CDR2 YNNKEL (reference sequence). The V segment lost 4 bases and the J segment 2 bases; nucleotides outside the gene matches: 13. The CDR3 runs to 17 residues.